The clone carrying this T cell receptor beta chain showed up just once. The data were obtained in a study of technical replicates of blood from a handful of donors. From germline, CDR1 is SEHNR and CDR2 FQNEAQ (reference sequence). The trim removed 2 bases at V and 8 bases at J, leaving 5 bases unmatched. The CDR3 runs to 13 residues. Sequenced by immunoSEQ multiplex PCR; TCRdb stores in-frame clones only, minus some. Among 55,000 to 75,000 clones listed, 90% to 95% were seen once. Input material: PBMCs. This TCR derives from a human donor in good health. Some clones in this sample may be carry-over from other donors' samples. The chain has TRBV7-9 and TRBJ1-2, with 7 bases fitting TRBD1. As DNA, the CDR3 is TGTGCCAGCAGCTTATCAACAGGGGACGGCTACACCTTC. This gives the protein CASSLSTGDGYTF.